Below are 12 T cell receptor beta chains sequenced from a single sample in a study of cytomegalovirus exposure and HLA in healthy donors. The PCR was carried out with 60 Vbeta primers and 13 Jbeta primers. Repertoires were generated with immunoSEQ multiplex PCR, while TCRdb's copy carries only in-frame clones and drops some. The sample lists about 75,000 clones; around 84% were seen once. Sample: PBMCs. These receptors were taken from a man aged 65-85 years in good health and CMV-seropositive.

In its sample, this clone was seen a few times. This sequence joins TRBV7-8 and TRBJ2-6; D is perhaps TRBD2 (7 bases). From germline, CDR1 is SGHVS and CDR2 FQNEAQ. This CDR3 spans 18 amino acids. Trimming cost V 1 base and J 5 bases, with 18 bases left between them. CDR3 in amino acids: CASSLGRGRDSWANVLTF. In DNA form, the CDR3 reads TGTGCCAGCAGCTTAGGGAGGGGGAGGGACTCCTGGGCCAACGTCCTGACTTTC.

The chain couples TRBV5-4 to TRBJ1-4; no clear D gene. V shed 4 bases and J shed 0 bases, with 10 bases lying between them. This CDR3 is 15 amino acids long. In germline, CDR1 is SGHNT, CDR2 YYREEE (reference sequence). CDR3: CASSPGEATNEKLFF. CDR3 DNA: TGTGCCAGCAGCCCCGGGGAGGCAACTAATGAAAAACTGTTTTTT.

The chain employs TRBV6-5 and TRBJ2-7; tentatively, D is TRBD1 (6 bases). V shed 6 bases and J shed 0 bases, with 9 bases lying between them. CDR3 length: 13 amino acids. Germline V lookup: CDR1 MNHEY, CDR2 SVGAGI. The chain's CDR3 is CASRDSSSYEQYF. CDR3 nucleotides: TGTGCCAGCAGGGACAGTAGCTCCTACGAGCAGTACTTC.

The chain combines TRBV29-1 with TRBJ2-6; TRBD1 agrees at 8 bases. This CDR3 is built from 15 residues. Germline values: CDR1 SQVTM, CDR2 ANQGSEA. V lost 7 bases, J lost 0 bases, and 5 bases stayed unmatched. As DNA, the CDR3 is TGCAGCGCCGGACAGGGAAACTCTGGGGCCAACGTCCTGACTTTC. As protein: CSAGQGNSGANVLTF. The variable domain in full, completed from reference TRBV29-1 and TRBJ2-6, reads SAVISQKPSRDICQRGTSLTIQCQVDSQVTMMFWYRQQPGQSLTLIATANQGSEATYESGFVIDKFPISRPNLTFSTLTVSNMSPEDSSIYLCSAGQGNSGANVLTFGAGSRLTVL.

This clone has a single count. The chain uses TRBV30 and TRBJ1-2; D is ambiguous. This CDR3 is built from 10 residues. With 8 bases removed from V and 8 bases from J, the gap between germline ends came to 12 bases. Germline V gives CDR1 GTSNPN, CDR2 SVGIG (reference sequence). The CDR3 DNA reads TGTGCCAGCCGGGTTCAGGGCTACACCTTC. Amino acids: CASRVQGYTF. The complete variable domain, with remaining parts taken from reference TRBV30 and TRBJ1-2, reads SQTIHQWPATLVQPVGSPLSLECTVEGTSNPNLYWYRQAAGRGLQLLFYSVGIGQISSEVPQNLSASRPQDRQFILSSKKLLLSDSGFYLCASRVQGYTFGSGTRLTVV.

This clone came up once. The chain employs TRBV5-1 and TRBJ2-3; 9 bases match TRBD1. Germline assignment: CDR1 SGHRS and CDR2 YFSETQ. CDR3 size: 15 residues. V lost 4 bases to trimming and J lost 0 bases; unmatched junction nucleotides: 3. CDR3 amino acids: CASSGTGFSTDTQYF. Written as DNA, the CDR3 is TGCGCCAGCAGCGGGACAGGGTTTAGCACAGATACGCAGTATTTT. The full variable domain, its missing parts supplied by reference TRBV5-1 and TRBJ2-3, is KAGVTQTPRYLIKTRGQQVTLSCSPISGHRSVSWYQQTPGQGLQFLFEYFSETQRNKGNFPGRFSGRQFSNSRSEMNVSTLELGDSALYLCASSGTGFSTDTQYFGPGTRLTVL.

This chain links TRBV4-1 with TRBJ2-3; 13 bases align to TRBD2. Trimming cost V 0 bases and J 3 bases; bases outside gene matches: 0. This CDR3 is built from 16 residues. Germline V gives CDR1 MGHRA, CDR2 YSYEKL. The CDR3 bases are TGCGCCAGCAGCCAAGAGACTAGCGGGAGGACAGATACGCAGTATTTT. Its protein is CASSQETSGRTDTQYF.

By frequency in the sample, this clone is medium-sized. This chain links TRBV7-3 with TRBJ2-1; TRBD2 matches 8 bases. CDR3 size: 15 residues. V was clipped by 4 bases and J by 6 bases; unmatched bases: 8. CDR1 and CDR2 (germline): SGHTA, FQGTGA. The CDR3 here is CASSSGLVGTNEQFF. DNA for the CDR3: TGTGCCAGCAGCTCGGGACTAGTTGGTACCAATGAGCAGTTCTTC.

The DNA of the CDR3 is TGTGCCAGCAGCTTAGCCCTAGCGGGAGCGAACGAGCAGTACTTC. Its protein is CASSLALAGANEQYF. The genes are TRBV11-2 and TRBJ2-7; 10 positions match TRBD2. Germline assignment: CDR1 SGHAT and CDR2 FQNNGV. Trimming removed 1 base from V and 5 bases from J; junction bases left unmatched: 5. This CDR3 is 15 amino acids long.

J is TRBJ1-5 and V is TRBV5-4; 7 nucleotides align to TRBD1. Looked up from germline, CDR1 is SGHNT and CDR2 is YYREEE (reference sequence). This CDR3 has 12 amino acids. The V gene end was trimmed by 4 bases and the J gene end by 7 bases; junction bases not matched to a gene: 2. CDR3 amino acids: CASSRQGQPQHF. The CDR3 nucleotides are TGTGCCAGCAGCCGACAGGGACAGCCCCAGCATTTT.

This chain connects TRBV28 to TRBJ2-1; the match to TRBD2 covers 8 bases. The junction had 4 bases not matched to a gene; V was cut back by 4 bases and J by 2 bases. The CDR3 is 15 amino acids. Germline assignment: CDR1 MDHEN and CDR2 SYDVKM. The CDR3 DNA sequence: TGTGCCAGCAGTTCAGCGGGAGTCCCCTACAATGAGCAGTTCTTC. It encodes CASSSAGVPYNEQFF.

This clone was recorded once. J is TRBJ2-5 and V is TRBV7-9, with 12 bases lining up with TRBD1. Per germline, CDR1 SEHNR and CDR2 FQNEAQ (reference sequence). The CDR3 consists of 15 residues. The ends lost 5 bases at V and 5 bases at J; junction bases unmatched: 6. The CDR3 loop is CASSQGTGGRETQYF. The CDR3 DNA reads as TGTGCCAGCAGCCAAGGGACAGGGGGCCGGGAGACCCAGTACTTC.